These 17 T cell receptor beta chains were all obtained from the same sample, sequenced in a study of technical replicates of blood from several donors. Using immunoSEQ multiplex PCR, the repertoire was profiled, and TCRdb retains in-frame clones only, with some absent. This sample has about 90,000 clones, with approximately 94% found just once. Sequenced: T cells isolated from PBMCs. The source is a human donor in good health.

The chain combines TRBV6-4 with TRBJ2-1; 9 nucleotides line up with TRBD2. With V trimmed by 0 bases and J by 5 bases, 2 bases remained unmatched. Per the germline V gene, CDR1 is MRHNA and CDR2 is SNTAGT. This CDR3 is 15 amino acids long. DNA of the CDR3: TGTGCCAGCAGTGACTCAGCGGGGGGCAACAATGAGCAGTTCTTC. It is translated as CASSDSAGGNNEQFF.

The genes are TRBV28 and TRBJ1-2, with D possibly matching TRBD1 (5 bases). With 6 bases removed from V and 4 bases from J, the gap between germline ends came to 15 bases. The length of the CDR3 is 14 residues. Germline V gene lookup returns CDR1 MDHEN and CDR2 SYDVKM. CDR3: CASSMLVQGYGYTF. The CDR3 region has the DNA TGTGCCAGCAGCATGCTGGTTCAGGGCTATGGCTACACCTTC.

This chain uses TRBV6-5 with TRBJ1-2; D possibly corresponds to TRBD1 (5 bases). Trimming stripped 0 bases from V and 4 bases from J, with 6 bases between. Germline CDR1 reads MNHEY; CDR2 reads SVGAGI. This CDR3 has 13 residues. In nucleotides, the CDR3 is TGTGCCAGCAGTTACTCAGGGGCCTATGGCTACACCTTC. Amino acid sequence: CASSYSGAYGYTF.

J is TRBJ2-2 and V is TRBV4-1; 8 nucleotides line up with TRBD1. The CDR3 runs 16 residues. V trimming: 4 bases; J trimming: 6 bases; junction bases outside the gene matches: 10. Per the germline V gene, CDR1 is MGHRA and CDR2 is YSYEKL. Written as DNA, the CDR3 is TGCGCCAGCAGCCTAGGACAGGGAATTAGTCCCGGGGAGCTGTTTTTT. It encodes CASSLGQGISPGELFF.

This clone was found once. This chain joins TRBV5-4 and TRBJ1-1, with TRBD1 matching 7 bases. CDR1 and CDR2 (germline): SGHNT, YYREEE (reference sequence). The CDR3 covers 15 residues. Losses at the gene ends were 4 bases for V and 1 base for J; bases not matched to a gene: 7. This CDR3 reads CASSVTGWENTEAFF. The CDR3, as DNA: TGTGCCAGCAGCGTGACAGGGTGGGAGAACACTGAAGCTTTCTTT.

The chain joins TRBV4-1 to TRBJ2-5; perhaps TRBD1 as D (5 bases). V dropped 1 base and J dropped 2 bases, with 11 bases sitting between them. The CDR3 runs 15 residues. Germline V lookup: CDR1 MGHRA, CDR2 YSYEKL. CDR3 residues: CASSQAQGEQETQYF. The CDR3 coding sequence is TGCGCCAGCAGCCAAGCCCAGGGTGAGCAAGAGACCCAGTACTTC.

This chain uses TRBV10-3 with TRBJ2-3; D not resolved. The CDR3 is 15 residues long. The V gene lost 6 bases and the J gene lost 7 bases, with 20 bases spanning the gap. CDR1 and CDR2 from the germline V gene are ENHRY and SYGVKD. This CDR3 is CAISVTNHPENTQYF. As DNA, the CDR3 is TGTGCCATCAGCGTAACCAACCACCCCGAGAATACGCAGTATTTT.

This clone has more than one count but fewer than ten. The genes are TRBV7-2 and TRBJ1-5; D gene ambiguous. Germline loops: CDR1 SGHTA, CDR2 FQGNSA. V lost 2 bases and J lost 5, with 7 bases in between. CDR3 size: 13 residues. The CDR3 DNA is TGTGCCAGCAGCTTAAACAGCTATCAGCCCCAGCATTTT. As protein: CASSLNSYQPQHF. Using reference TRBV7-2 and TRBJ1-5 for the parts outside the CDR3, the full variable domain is GAGVSQSPSNKVTEKGKDVELRCDPISGHTALYWYRQSLGQGLEFLIYFQGNSAPDKSGLPSDRFSAERTGGSVSTLTIQRTQQEDSAVYLCASSLNSYQPQHFGDGTRLSIL.

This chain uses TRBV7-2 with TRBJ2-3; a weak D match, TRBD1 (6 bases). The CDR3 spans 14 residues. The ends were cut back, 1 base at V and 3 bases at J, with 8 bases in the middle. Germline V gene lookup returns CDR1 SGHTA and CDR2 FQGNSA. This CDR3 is CASSLDQGTDTQYF. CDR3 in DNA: TGTGCCAGCAGCTTAGATCAGGGGACAGATACGCAGTATTTT.

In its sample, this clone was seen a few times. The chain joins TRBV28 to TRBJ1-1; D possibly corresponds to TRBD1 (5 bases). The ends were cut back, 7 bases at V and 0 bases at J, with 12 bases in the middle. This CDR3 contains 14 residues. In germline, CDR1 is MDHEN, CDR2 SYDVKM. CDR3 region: CASIPATVNTEAFF. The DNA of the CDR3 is TGTGCCAGCATCCCCGCGACAGTGAACACTGAAGCTTTCTTT. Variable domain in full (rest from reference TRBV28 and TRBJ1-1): DVKVTQSSRYLVKRTGEKVFLECVQDMDHENMFWYRQDPGLGLRLIYFSYDVKMKEKGDIPEGYSVSREKKERFSLILESASTNQTSMYLCASIPATVNTEAFFGQGTRLTVV.

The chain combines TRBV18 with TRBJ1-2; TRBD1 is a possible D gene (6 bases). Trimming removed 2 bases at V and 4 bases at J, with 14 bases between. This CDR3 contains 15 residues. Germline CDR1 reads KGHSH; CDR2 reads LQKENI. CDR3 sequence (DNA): TGTGCCAGCTCACCAACCAGGGGCTTTGGCTATGGCTACACCTTC. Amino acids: CASSPTRGFGYGYTF.

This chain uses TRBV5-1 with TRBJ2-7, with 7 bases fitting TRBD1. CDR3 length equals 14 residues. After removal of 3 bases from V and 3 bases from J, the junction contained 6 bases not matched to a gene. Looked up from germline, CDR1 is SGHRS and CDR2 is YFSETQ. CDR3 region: CASSSTGNGYEQYF. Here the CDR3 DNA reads TGCGCCAGCAGCTCGACAGGGAACGGCTACGAGCAGTACTTC.

The CDR3 DNA follows: TGCGCCAGCAGCTTGGTGTCCAGGGACCAAGAGACCCAGTACTTC. Protein sequence: CASSLVSRDQETQYF. This chain connects TRBV5-1 to TRBJ2-5; tentative D call: TRBD1 (5 bases). V was shortened by 0 bases and J by 0 bases, with 9 bases between the two germline ends. Germline loops: CDR1 SGHRS, CDR2 YFSETQ. This CDR3 is built from 15 residues.

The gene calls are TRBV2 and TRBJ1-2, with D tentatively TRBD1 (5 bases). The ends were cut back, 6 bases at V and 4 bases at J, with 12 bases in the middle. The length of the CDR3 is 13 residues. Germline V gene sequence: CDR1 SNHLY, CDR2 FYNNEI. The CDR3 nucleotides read TGTGCCAGCAGGGAGGGGACGATCTATGGCTACACCTTC. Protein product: CASREGTIYGYTF. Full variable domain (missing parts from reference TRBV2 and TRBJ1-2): EPEVTQTPSHQVTQMGQEVILRCVPISNHLYFYWYRQILGQKVEFLVSFYNNEISEKSEIFDDQFSVERPDGSNFTLKIRSTKLEDSAMYFCASREGTIYGYTFGSGTRLTVV.

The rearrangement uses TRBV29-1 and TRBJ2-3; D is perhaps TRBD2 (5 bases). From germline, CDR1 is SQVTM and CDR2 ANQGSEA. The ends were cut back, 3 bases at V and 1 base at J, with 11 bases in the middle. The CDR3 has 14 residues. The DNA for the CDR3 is TGCAGCGTTGAGGGTGACGGGGGCACAGATACGCAGTATTTT. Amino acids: CSVEGDGGTDTQYF.

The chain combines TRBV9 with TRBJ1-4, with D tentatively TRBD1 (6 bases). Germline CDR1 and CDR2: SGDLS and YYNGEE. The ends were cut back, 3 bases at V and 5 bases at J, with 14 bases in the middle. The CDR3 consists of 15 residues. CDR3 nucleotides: TGTGCCAGCAGCGCGTGGACAGACGAGAATGAAAAACTGTTTTTT. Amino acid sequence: CASSAWTDENEKLFF.

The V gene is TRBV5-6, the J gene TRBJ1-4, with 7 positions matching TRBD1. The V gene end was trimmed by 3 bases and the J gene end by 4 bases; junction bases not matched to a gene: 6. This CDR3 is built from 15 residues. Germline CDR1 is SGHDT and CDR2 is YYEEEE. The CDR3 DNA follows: TGTGCCAGCAGCTCGAGCCGGGACAGTAATGAAAAACTGTTTTTT. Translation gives CASSSSRDSNEKLFF.